This T cell receptor (beta chain) was captured in a study of blood T cell repertoires in COVID-19. Whole-study context: Acute-phase and convalescent COVID-19 samples originated in the United States, Italy and Spain. T cells, B-cell-depleted T cells, or PBMCs supplied cDNA or gDNA.

In the authors' workflow: The authors estimated nucleated cell counts from reference gene primer amplification. Assay used: immunoSEQ multiplex PCR; TCRdb lists only in-frame clones, some missing. V and J calls and clone size come straight from that table; D and trimming were deduced from the DNA. Of roughly 410,000 clones in the sample, more than 80% were seen once. This CDR3 is 16 amino acids long. Germline V gives CDR1 MNHEY, CDR2 SMNVEV (reference sequence). J was trimmed by 2 bases and V by 4 bases; bases with no gene match: 8. The chain recombines TRBV27 with TRBJ1-5, with 7 bases identical to TRBD1. The sample was peripheral blood. This TCR was sampled from a man between 40 and 49 years old with acute or convalescent COVID-19. The CDR3 DNA sequence: TGTGCCAGCAGTTCCGACACAGGGGAGGGCAATCAGCCCCAGCATTTT. Translated, it gives CASSSDTGEGNQPQHF.